The present T cell receptor (beta chain) was sequenced within a study of T cell changes during pregnancy in multiple sclerosis. This table comes from immunoSEQ multiplex PCR, and its TCRdb copy is limited to in-frame clones, with some not included. The table includes more than 70,000 clones, about nine tenths detected once. V gave up 8 bases and J gave up 9 bases, with 14 bases separating them. The V gene's germline CDR1 is LNHDA and CDR2 SQIVND (reference sequence). The CDR3 runs to 13 residues. The origin of this receptor is a female donor in good health, enrolled as a control in a pregnancy study. Material: peripheral blood, obtained after pregnancy. The chain has TRBV19 and TRBJ1-6; D ambiguous. CDR3 DNA: TGTGCCAGTCGGTCGGGGAGAGGTTCACCCCTCCACTTT. Translated, it gives CASRSGRGSPLHF.